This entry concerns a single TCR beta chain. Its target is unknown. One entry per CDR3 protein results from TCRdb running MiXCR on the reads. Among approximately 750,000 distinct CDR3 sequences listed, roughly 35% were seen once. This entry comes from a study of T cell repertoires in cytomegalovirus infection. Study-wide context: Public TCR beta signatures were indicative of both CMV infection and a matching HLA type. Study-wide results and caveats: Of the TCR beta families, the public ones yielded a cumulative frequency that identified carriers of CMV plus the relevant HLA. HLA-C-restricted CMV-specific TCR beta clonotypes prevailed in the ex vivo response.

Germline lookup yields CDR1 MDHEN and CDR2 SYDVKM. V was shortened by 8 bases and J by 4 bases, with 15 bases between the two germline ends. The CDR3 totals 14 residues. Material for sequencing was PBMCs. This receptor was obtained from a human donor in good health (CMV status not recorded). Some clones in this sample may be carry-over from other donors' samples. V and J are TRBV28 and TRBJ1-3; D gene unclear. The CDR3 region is CASAPGVSGNTIYF. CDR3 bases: TGTGCCAGCGCCCCCGGGGTTTCAGGAAACACCATATATTTT.